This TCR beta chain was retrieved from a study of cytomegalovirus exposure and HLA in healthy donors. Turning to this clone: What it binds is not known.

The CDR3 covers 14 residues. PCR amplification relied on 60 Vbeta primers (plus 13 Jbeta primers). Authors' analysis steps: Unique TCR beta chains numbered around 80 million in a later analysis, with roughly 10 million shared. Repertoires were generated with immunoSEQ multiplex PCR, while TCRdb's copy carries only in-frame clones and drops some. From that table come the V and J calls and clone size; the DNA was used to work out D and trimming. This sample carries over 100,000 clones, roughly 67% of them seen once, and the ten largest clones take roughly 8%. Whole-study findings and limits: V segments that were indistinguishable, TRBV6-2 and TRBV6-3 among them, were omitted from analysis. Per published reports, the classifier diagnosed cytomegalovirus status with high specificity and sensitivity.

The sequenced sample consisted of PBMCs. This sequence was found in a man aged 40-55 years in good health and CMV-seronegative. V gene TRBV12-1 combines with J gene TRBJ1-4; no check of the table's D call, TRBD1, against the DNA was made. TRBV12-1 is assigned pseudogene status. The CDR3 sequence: CASSFYSPNEKLFF. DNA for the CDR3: TGTGCCAGCAGCTTTTACAGCCCTAATGAAAAACTGTTTTTT.